This TCR beta chain was captured in a study of blood T cells in healthy people across ages. General study results and limits: TCR beta diversity per million T cells fell roughly linearly with age. The diversity estimates, figures obtained from one million T cells, were considered underestimates.

Germline loops: CDR1 SGHRS, CDR2 YFSETQ. The CDR3 sequence is 14 residues long. About this clonotype: Its antigen remains unknown.

A second PCR of roughly 7 to 11 cycles used a sample-barcoded 5' primer and a J-beta primer mix. Every sample returned 2.5 million or more CDR3-containing paired-end reads. MiXCR was run by TCRdb on the 5' RACE reads, yielding one entry per CDR3 protein. Seen here are 1.5 million to 2 million distinct CDR3 sequences, about 49% observed once, and the top ten hold approximately 2.1%. J is TRBJ2-1 and V is TRBV5-1; D possibly corresponds to TRBD2 (6 bases). The end of the DNA is better explained by TRBJ2-7, so the J call may be wrong. Sequenced: blood. The sequence derives from a woman between 40 and 55 years old in good health. CDR3 loop: CASTTGDLYNEQYF. For the CDR3, the DNA is TGCGCCAGCACTACGGGGGACCTCTACAATGAGCAGTACTTC.